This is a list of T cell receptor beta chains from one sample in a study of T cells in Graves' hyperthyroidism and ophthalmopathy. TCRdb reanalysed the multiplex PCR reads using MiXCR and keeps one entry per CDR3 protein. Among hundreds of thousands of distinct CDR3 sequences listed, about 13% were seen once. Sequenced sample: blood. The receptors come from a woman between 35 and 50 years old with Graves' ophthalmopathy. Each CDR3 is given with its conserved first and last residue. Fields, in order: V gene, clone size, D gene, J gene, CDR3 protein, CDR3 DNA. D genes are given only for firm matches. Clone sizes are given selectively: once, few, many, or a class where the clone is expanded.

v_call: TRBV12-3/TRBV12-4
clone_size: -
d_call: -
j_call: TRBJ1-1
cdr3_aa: CASSLVIGSGITEAFF
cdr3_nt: TGTGCCAGCAGTTTAGTCATCGGGAGTGGGATCACTGAAGCTTTCTTT

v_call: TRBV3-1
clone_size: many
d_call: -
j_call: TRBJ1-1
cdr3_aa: CASSQVFQGEAFF
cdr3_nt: TGTGCCAGCAGCCAAGTTTTCCAGGGTGAAGCTTTCTTT

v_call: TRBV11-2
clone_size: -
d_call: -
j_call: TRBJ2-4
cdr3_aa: CASSHKNIQYF
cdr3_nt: TGTGCCAGCAGCCATAAAAACATTCAGTACTTC

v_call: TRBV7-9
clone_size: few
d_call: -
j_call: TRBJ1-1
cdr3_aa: CAGSQGRGLNTEAFF
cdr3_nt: TGTGCCGGCTCACAGGGTAGAGGGCTGAACACTGAAGCTTTCTTT

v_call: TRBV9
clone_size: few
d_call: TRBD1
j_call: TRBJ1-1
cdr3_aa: CASSKGQGLVMNTEAFF
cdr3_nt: TGTGCCAGCAGCAAAGGACAGGGGTTGGTTATGAACACTGAAGCTTTCTTT

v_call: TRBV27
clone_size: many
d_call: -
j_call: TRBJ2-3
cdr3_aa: CASSLDYRFTDTQYF
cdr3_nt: TGTGCCAGCAGTTTAGACTACAGATTCACAGATACGCAGTATTTT

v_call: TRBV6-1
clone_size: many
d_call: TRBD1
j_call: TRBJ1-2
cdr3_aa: CASSASRGTGYGYTF
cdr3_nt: TGTGCCAGCAGTGCATCACGAGGGACAGGGTATGGCTACACCTTC

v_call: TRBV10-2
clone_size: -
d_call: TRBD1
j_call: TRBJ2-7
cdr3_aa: CASSEKTGGTSEQYF
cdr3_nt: TGCGCCAGCAGTGAGAAGACAGGGGGGACGTCCGAGCAGTACTTC

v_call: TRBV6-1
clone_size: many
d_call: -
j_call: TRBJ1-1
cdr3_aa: CASSLDNPMNTEAFF
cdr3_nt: TGTGCCAGCAGCCTGGACAATCCCATGAACACTGAAGCTTTCTTT

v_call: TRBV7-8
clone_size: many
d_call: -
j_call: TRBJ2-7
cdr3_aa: CASSYRNLHEQYF
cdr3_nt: TGTGCCAGCAGCTACAGGAATCTACACGAGCAGTACTTC

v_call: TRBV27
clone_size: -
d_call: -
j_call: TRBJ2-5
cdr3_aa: CASSSPGLGSQYF
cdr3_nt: TGTGCCAGCAGTTCCCCCGGACTGGGATCCCAGTACTTC

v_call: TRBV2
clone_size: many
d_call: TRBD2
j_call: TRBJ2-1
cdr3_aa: CARLAGNNEQFF
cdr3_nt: TGTGCCAGATTAGCGGGAAACAATGAGCAGTTCTTC

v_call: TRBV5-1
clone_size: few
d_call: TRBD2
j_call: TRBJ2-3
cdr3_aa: CASSSGLAGGPSTDTQYF
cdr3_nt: TGCGCCAGCAGCTCTGGACTAGCGGGGGGGCCGAGCACAGATACGCAGTATTTT

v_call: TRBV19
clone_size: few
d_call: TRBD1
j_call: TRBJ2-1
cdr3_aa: CASRSGDRYNEQFF
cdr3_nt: TGTGCCAGTAGGTCGGGGGACAGGTACAATGAGCAGTTCTTC

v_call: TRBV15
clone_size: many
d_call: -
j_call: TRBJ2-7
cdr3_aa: CATSRAGATYEQYF
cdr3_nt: TGTGCCACCAGCAGAGCCGGGGCCACCTACGAGCAGTACTTC

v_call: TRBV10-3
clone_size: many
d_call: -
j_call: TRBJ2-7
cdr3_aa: CAIRQGGGSDEQYF
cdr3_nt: TGTGCCATCAGACAGGGTGGGGGGAGCGACGAGCAGTACTTC

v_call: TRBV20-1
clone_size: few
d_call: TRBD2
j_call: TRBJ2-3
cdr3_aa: CSAPLAGGPIMNTQYF
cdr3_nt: TGCAGTGCCCCCCTGGCGGGAGGGCCGATTATGAATACGCAGTATTTT

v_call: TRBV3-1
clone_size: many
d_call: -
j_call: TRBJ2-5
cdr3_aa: CASSQGFSGKETQYF
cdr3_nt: TGTGCCAGCAGCCAAGGATTCTCGGGGAAAGAGACCCAGTACTTC

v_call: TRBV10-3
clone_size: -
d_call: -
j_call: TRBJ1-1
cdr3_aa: CAIRGGGVDEAFF
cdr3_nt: TGTGCCATCAGAGGTGGTGGGGTGGATGAAGCTTTCTTT

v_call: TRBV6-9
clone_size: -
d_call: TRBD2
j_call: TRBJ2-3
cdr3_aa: CASSSLAGGLDTQYF
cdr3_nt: TGTGCCAGCAGTTCACTAGCGGGGGGGCTGGATACGCAGTATTTT

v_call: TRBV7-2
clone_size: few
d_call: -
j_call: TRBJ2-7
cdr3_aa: CASSLQPGQSYEQYF
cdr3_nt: TGTGCCAGCAGCTTACAGCCAGGTCAAAGCTACGAGCAGTACTTC

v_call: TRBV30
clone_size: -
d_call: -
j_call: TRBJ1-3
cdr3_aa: CAWSPTRNTIYF
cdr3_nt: TGTGCCTGGAGTCCGACTCGAAACACCATATATTTT

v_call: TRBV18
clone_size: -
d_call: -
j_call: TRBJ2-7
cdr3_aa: CASSPSGPGNYEQYF
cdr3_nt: TGTGCCAGCTCACCCTCCGGGCCTGGGAACTACGAGCAGTACTTC

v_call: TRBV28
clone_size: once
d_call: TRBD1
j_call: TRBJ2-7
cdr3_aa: CASSFPLTGTGVYEQYF
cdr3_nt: TGTGCCAGCAGTTTCCCACTTACCGGGACAGGGGTCTACGAGCAGTACTTC

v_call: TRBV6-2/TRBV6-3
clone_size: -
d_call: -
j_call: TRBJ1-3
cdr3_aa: CASSRDGTISGNTIYF
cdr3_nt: TGTGCCAGCAGCCGCGACGGGACAATCTCTGGAAACACCATATATTTT

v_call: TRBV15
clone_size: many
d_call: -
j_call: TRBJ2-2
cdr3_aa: CATSTRQTNTGELFF
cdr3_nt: TGTGCCACCAGCACACGACAGACGAACACCGGGGAGCTGTTTTTT

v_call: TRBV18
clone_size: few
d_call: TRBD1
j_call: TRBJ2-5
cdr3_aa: CASSGQVNQETQYF
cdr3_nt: TGTGCCAGCTCAGGACAGGTTAATCAAGAGACCCAGTACTTC

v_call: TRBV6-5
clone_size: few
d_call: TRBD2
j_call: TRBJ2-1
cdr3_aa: CASSYPSGGGWQQFF
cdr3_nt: TGTGCCAGCAGTTACCCTAGCGGGGGAGGGTGGCAGCAGTTCTTC

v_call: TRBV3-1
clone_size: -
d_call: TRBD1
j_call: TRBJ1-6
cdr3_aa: CASSQSGTGKDSPLHF
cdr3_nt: TGTGCCAGCAGCCAATCTGGGACAGGGAAGGATTCACCCCTCCACTTT

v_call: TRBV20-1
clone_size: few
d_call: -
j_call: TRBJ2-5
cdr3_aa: CSAKGGGLLETQYF
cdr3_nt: TGCAGTGCTAAGGGGGGGGGCCTTTTGGAGACCCAGTACTTC

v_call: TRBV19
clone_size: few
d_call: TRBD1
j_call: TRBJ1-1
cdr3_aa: CASTRGGSGTEAFF
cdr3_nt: TGTGCCAGCACACGAGGGGGCTCCGGCACTGAAGCTTTCTTT

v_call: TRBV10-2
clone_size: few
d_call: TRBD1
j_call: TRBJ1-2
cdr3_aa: CASSTTGGGGYTF
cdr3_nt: TGCGCCAGCAGCACCACAGGGGGCGGAGGCTACACCTTC

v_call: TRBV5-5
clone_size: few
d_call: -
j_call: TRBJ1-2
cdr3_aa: CASSARGDYGYTF
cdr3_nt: TGTGCCAGCAGCGCAAGGGGAGACTATGGCTACACCTTC

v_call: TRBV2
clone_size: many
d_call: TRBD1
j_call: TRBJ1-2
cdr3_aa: CASSRTGGMDYGYTF
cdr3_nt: TGTGCCAGCAGCAGAACAGGGGGTATGGACTATGGCTACACCTTC

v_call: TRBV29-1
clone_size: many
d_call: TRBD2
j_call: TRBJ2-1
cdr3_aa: CSVRSLAGVYNEQFF
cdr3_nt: TGCAGCGTGAGATCACTAGCGGGAGTCTACAATGAGCAGTTCTTC

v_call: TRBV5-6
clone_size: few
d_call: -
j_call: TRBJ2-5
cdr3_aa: CASSLGIGATFQETQYF
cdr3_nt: TGTGCCAGCAGCTTGGGAATTGGGGCTACATTTCAAGAGACCCAGTACTTC

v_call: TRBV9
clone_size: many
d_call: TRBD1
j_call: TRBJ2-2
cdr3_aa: CASSVVAGGTGELFF
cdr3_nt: TGTGCCAGCAGCGTAGTGGCAGGGGGCACCGGGGAGCTGTTTTTT

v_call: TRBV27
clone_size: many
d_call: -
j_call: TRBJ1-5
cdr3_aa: CASSSGTPVLLPQHF
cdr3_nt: TGTGCCAGCAGTTCCGGGACACCCGTTTTATTACCCCAGCATTTT

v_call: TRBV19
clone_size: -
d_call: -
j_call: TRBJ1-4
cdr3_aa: CASSSEDATNEKLFF
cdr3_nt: TGTGCCAGTAGTTCCGAAGACGCAACTAATGAAAAACTGTTTTTT

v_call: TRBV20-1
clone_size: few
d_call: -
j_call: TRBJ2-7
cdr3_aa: CSARGLGIDLGYEQYF
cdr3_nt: TGCAGTGCTAGAGGGCTGGGGATCGATTTAGGATACGAGCAGTACTTC

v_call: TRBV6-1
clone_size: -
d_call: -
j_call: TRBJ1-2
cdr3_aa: CASIQTRTGDYGYTF
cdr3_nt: TGTGCCAGCATTCAAACCCGGACTGGCGACTATGGCTACACCTTC

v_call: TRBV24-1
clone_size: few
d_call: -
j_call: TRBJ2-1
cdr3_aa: CATSDDNYNEQFF
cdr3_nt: TGTGCCACCAGTGATGACAACTACAATGAGCAGTTCTTC

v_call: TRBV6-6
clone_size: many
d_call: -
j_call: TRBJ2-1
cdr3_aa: CASSYRLHSLTYNEQFF
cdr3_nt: TGTGCCAGCAGTTACAGGTTACACAGTCTTACCTACAATGAGCAGTTCTTC

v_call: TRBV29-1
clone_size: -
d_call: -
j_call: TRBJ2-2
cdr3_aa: CSVRRANTGELFF
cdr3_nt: TGCAGCGTCCGACGGGCGAACACCGGGGAGCTGTTTTTT

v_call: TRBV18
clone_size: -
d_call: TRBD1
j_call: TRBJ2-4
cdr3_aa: CASSSSGTGGKNIQYF
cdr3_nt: TGTGCCAGCTCATCCTCCGGGACAGGGGGGAAAAACATTCAGTACTTC

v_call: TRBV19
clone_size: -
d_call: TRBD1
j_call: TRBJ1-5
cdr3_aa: CASSPGQGLHSNQPQHF
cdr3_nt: TGTGCCAGTAGTCCGGGACAGGGACTCCATAGCAATCAGCCCCAGCATTTT

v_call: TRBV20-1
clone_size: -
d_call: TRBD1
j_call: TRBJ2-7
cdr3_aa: CSARPTGAYEQYF
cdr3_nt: TGCAGTGCTAGACCGACAGGGGCATACGAGCAGTACTTC

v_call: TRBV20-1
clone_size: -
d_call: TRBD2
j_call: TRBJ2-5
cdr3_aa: CSAGHRLAGGLPQTQYF
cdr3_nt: TGCAGTGCTGGTCACCGACTAGCGGGGGGGCTCCCCCAGACCCAGTACTTC

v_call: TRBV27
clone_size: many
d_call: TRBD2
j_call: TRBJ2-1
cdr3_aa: CASSKLAGRSYNEQFF
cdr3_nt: TGTGCCAGCAGCAAACTAGCGGGCCGCTCCTACAATGAGCAGTTCTTC

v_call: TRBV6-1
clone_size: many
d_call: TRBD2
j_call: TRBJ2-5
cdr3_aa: CASSEIGLAGRETQYF
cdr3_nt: TGTGCCAGCAGTGAAATAGGGCTAGCGGGACGGGAGACCCAGTACTTC